Listed here are 30 T cell receptor beta chains from one sample, sequenced in a study of cytomegalovirus exposure and HLA in healthy donors (dated by TCRdb to 2016 to 2017). Receptors were amplified or captured by the immunoSEQ multiplex PCR assay. The clones in this table, taken by TCRdb from immuneACCESS, are in-frame only. Not every clone is retained; where verified, under half of the shortfall comes from an unresolved V gene, and the cause of the rest is unknown. For this sample the table gives 120,000 or so clones, of which nearly 90% were detected only once. The top ten clonotypes cover 1.1% of the sample. Sequencing used PBMCs. These receptors came from a woman between 18 and 29 years old in good health and CMV-seronegative.

This clone was seen a handful of times. The chain links TRBV7-2 to TRBJ1-5; D not certain. V was trimmed by 4 bases and J by 11 bases, leaving 12 bases between them. Germline V lookup: CDR1 SGHTA, CDR2 FQGNSA. This CDR3 comprises 12 residues. CDR3 bases: TGTGCCAGCAGCTCGTTTACCGGGGCCCAGCATTTT. This sequence encodes CASSSFTGAQHF.

The chain uses TRBV2 and TRBJ1-4; a possible D gene is TRBD1 (6 bases). V was cut by 7 bases and J by 0 bases, with 15 bases left in between. From germline, CDR1 is SNHLY and CDR2 FYNNEI. This CDR3 has 16 residues. The chain's CDR3 is CASKNLRGPTNEKLFF. CDR3 nucleotides: TGTGCCAGCAAAAATCTCAGGGGCCCAACTAATGAAAAACTGTTTTTT.

This chain connects TRBV6-5 to TRBJ2-1; TRBD2 aligns across 8 bases. This CDR3 is 14 amino acids long. Trimming took 8 bases from V and 7 from J; bases not matched to a gene: 10. The germline V gene has CDR1 MNHEY and CDR2 SVGAGI. The CDR3 DNA reads TGTGCCAGCCACACGGGGGGGTTCGGGAATGAGCAGTTCTTC. Amino acid sequence: CASHTGGFGNEQFF.

The rearrangement uses TRBV27 and TRBJ2-7, with a tentative D call TRBD2 (7 bases). V dropped 5 bases and J dropped 3 bases, with 17 bases sitting between them. Per the germline V gene, CDR1 is MNHEY and CDR2 is SMNVEV (reference sequence). This CDR3 is built from 15 residues. In DNA form, the CDR3 reads TGTGCCAGCAGTCCCTCCCCGGGGGGCAACTACGAGCAGTACGTC. Protein product: CASSPSPGGNYEQYV.

The J gene is TRBJ2-3, the V gene TRBV6-5, with 12 positions matching TRBD1. The germline CDR1 and CDR2 sequences are MNHEY and SVGAGI. With V trimmed by 3 bases and J by 5 bases, 3 bases remained unmatched. The CDR3 extends over 15 amino acids. The CDR3 bases are TGTGCCAGCAGTTATGGGACAGGGGGCCAAGATACGCAGTATTTT. This sequence encodes CASSYGTGGQDTQYF.

The rearrangement links TRBV6-6 to TRBJ1-4; 9 nucleotides agree with TRBD1. Germline V gene data show CDR1 as MNHNY and CDR2 as SVGAGI (reference sequence). The trim removed 7 bases at V and 3 bases at J, leaving 9 bases unmatched. The CDR3 spans 16 residues. DNA for the CDR3: TGTGCCAGCACCGGGACAGGGTTTGGGTCTAATGAAAAACTGTTTTTT. Residues: CASTGTGFGSNEKLFF.

This sequence joins TRBV6-4 and TRBJ2-5, with D possibly matching TRBD1 (6 bases). Trimming took off 0 bases at V and 5 bases at J, with 13 bases between the two ends. The CDR3 loop spans 15 amino acids. Germline V gene sequence: CDR1 MRHNA, CDR2 SNTAGT. The CDR3 is CASSDSAGQSETQYF. The CDR3 DNA reads TGTGCCAGCAGTGACTCGGCCGGACAGTCGGAGACCCAGTACTTC.

The chain uses TRBV28 and TRBJ2-2; D call uncertain. This CDR3 is built from 13 residues. V lost 2 bases, J lost 6 bases, and 7 bases lay in between. The germline V gene has CDR1 MDHEN and CDR2 SYDVKM. The CDR3 protein is CASSLKRAGELFF. CDR3 bases: TGTGCCAGCAGTTTAAAACGGGCCGGGGAGCTGTTTTTT. The full variable domain, in which reference TRBV28 and TRBJ2-2 provide the parts outside the CDR3, is DVKVTQSSRYLVKRTGEKVFLECVQDMDHENMFWYRQDPGLGLRLIYFSYDVKMKEKGDIPEGYSVSREKKERFSLILESASTNQTSMYLCASSLKRAGELFFGEGSRLTVL.

The gene calls are TRBV28 and TRBJ1-4; D gene unclear. Trimming left V 4 bases short and J 0 bases short, with 9 bases between. The CDR3 has 15 residues. From germline, CDR1 is MDHEN and CDR2 SYDVKM. The CDR3 region is CASSYDRATNEKLFF. The CDR3 DNA reads as TGTGCCAGCAGTTACGATCGGGCAACTAATGAAAAACTGTTTTTT.

The J gene is TRBJ1-2, the V gene TRBV11-1; 8 nucleotides agree with TRBD1. V lost 5 bases, J lost 7 bases, and 9 bases stayed unmatched. The CDR3 consists of 14 residues. Germline V gene data show CDR1 as SGHAT and CDR2 as FQDESV (reference sequence). The CDR3 region has the DNA TGTGCCAGCAGCAGGGGTCAGGGGGCGTCTGGCTACACCTTC. Protein: CASSRGQGASGYTF.

This clone turned up a few times. The J gene is TRBJ1-3, the V gene TRBV5-4, with D perhaps matching TRBD1 (5 bases). Germline V CDR1 and CDR2: SGHNT, YYREEE (reference sequence). Deletions cut 4 bases from V and 2 bases from J, with 10 bases between. The CDR3 consists of 14 residues. CDR3: CASSVDNTGNTIYF. Here the CDR3 DNA reads TGTGCCAGCAGCGTGGACAATACTGGAAACACCATATATTTT.

This clone was recorded only once. This rearrangement joins TRBV27 to TRBJ2-3; 8 nucleotides line up with TRBD2. Germline assignment: CDR1 MNHEY and CDR2 SMNVEV (reference sequence). This CDR3 has 21 amino acids. J gave up 1 base and V 3 bases, and 21 bases lay outside the gene matches. The CDR3 DNA sequence: TGTGCCAGCAGTTTCTGGCTGGGACCCAGCGGGAGTGGGGTTGGCACAGATACGCAGTATTTT. Translating it yields CASSFWLGPSGSGVGTDTQYF.

The CDR3 DNA is TGTGCCAGCAACCACGACAGCACCTCTGGAAACACCATATATTTT. Translating gives CASNHDSTSGNTIYF. The chain joins TRBV28 to TRBJ1-3, with D perhaps matching TRBD1 (5 bases). Trimming shortened V by 7 bases and J by 0 bases, and 13 bases separated the two germline ends. Per the germline V gene, CDR1 is MDHEN and CDR2 is SYDVKM. The CDR3 consists of 15 residues.

This chain links TRBV9 with TRBJ1-2; a weak D match, TRBD1 (6 bases). The CDR3 spans 15 residues. The ends were cut back, 3 bases at V and 6 bases at J, with 18 bases in the middle. From germline, CDR1 is SGDLS and CDR2 YYNGEE. The CDR3 sequence: CASSGTQTGMDGYTF. The CDR3 region has the DNA TGTGCCAGCAGCGGGACACAAACAGGGATGGATGGCTACACCTTC.

The gene calls are TRBV28 and TRBJ1-4; possible D gene TRBD1, 5 bases. CDR3 length: 12 residues. The germline gives CDR1 MDHEN, CDR2 SYDVKM. V dropped 6 bases and J dropped 11 bases, with 13 bases sitting between them. The CDR3 bases are TGTGCCAGCAGCCTAGTGGCAGGGAAACTGTTTTTT. It specifies CASSLVAGKLFF.

The chain employs TRBV11-2 and TRBJ2-5; 8 bases are a match to TRBD2. The CDR3 has 16 residues. Germline V gives CDR1 SGHAT, CDR2 FQNNGV. V was clipped by 1 base and J by 9 bases; unmatched bases: 13. CDR3 nucleotide sequence: TGTGCCAGCAGCTTAGTTCCGGGACTAGTGGCGTCATCCCAGTACTTC. This sequence encodes CASSLVPGLVASSQYF.

The J gene is TRBJ2-1, the V gene TRBV27; no clear D gene. V shed 3 bases and J shed 5 bases, with 11 bases lying between them. Germline CDR1 MNHEY, CDR2 SMNVEV (reference sequence). This CDR3 is 14 amino acids long. The CDR3: CASSLGSTHNEQFF. The CDR3 nucleotides are TGTGCCAGCAGTTTGGGCAGTACCCACAATGAGCAGTTCTTC.

The chain has TRBV5-1 and TRBJ2-2; maybe TRBD2 (6 bases). V gave up 0 bases and J gave up 7 bases, with 10 bases separating them. The CDR3 totals 14 residues. The germline V gene has CDR1 SGHRS and CDR2 YFSETQ. This CDR3 is CASSLALEGGELFF. DNA for the CDR3: TGCGCCAGCAGCTTGGCCCTGGAGGGCGGGGAGCTGTTTTTT.

In its sample, this clone was seen once. The rearrangement joins TRBV18 to TRBJ1-2; D gene unclear. The V end was cut by 0 bases, the J end by 0 bases, with 8 bases between. The CDR3 length is 15 residues. Germline CDR1 and CDR2: KGHSH and LQKENI. CDR3 amino acids: CASSPPSTANYGYTF. The CDR3 coding sequence is TGTGCCAGCTCACCACCGTCAACAGCTAACTATGGCTACACCTTC.

This chain connects TRBV25-1 to TRBJ2-1, with 7 bases lining up with TRBD2. Germline V CDR1 and CDR2: MGHDK, SYGVNS. The CDR3 has 17 amino acids. V was pared by 1 base and J by 0 bases, with 6 bases of the junction left unmatched. In DNA form, the CDR3 reads TGTGCCAGCAGTGAATCTGGCGGGGGTGTCTCCTACAATGAGCAGTTCTTC. It is translated as CASSESGGGVSYNEQFF.

V usage is TRBV7-8 and J usage is TRBJ1-5; D call uncertain. The CDR3 consists of 13 residues. Trimming removed 3 bases at V and 10 bases at J, with 13 bases between. The germline V gene encodes CDR1 SGHVS and CDR2 FQNEAQ. This CDR3 reads CASSLPGSSPQHF. DNA of the CDR3: TGTGCCAGCAGCTTGCCGGGGTCTAGTCCCCAGCATTTT.

V gene TRBV10-1 combines with J gene TRBJ1-3; maybe TRBD1 (6 bases). The CDR3 extends over 15 amino acids. Trimming took 10 bases from V and 0 from J, leaving 16 bases between them. Germline V gives CDR1 WNHNN, CDR2 SYGVQD (reference sequence). CDR3 sequence: CATSLDSVSGNTIYF. CDR3 nucleotide sequence: TGCGCCACTTCCCTGGACAGCGTCTCTGGAAACACCATATATTTT.

The CDR3 is CASSLGGGAQRTQYF. The CDR3 region has the DNA TGTGCCAGCAGCTTGGGCGGGGGAGCCCAACGGACCCAGTACTTC. The chain is built from TRBV5-8 and TRBJ2-5; 7 nucleotides align to TRBD2. In germline, CDR1 is SGHTS, CDR2 YDEGEE. This CDR3 has 15 residues. V dropped 0 bases and J dropped 7; count of bases not matched to a gene: 9.

The chain recombines TRBV6-5 with TRBJ1-5; TRBD1 is a possible D gene (5 bases). Germline V gives CDR1 MNHEY, CDR2 SVGAGI. The CDR3 contains 15 residues. V dropped 6 bases and J dropped 4 bases, with 16 bases sitting between them. CDR3 amino acids: CASRSQGGANQPQHF. CDR3 sequence (DNA): TGTGCCAGCAGGTCCCAGGGTGGGGCGAATCAGCCCCAGCATTTT.

This clone was counted between two and nine times. The CDR3 DNA reads TGTGCCAGCAGTTTGGCGGGGCAGGGGGGCACAGATACGCAGTATTTT. This sequence encodes CASSLAGQGGTDTQYF. The chain couples TRBV28 to TRBJ2-3; tentatively, D is TRBD1 (7 bases). This CDR3 has 16 amino acids. Trimming pared 3 bases from V and 1 base from J, leaving 14 bases between. The germline gives CDR1 MDHEN, CDR2 SYDVKM.

The rearrangement links TRBV18 to TRBJ2-7, with TRBD2 matching 11 bases. In germline, CDR1 is KGHSH, CDR2 LQKENI. The CDR3 covers 13 residues. V trimming: 8 bases; J trimming: 7 bases; junction bases outside the gene matches: 7. The CDR3 region is CASLAGGTSEQYF. The DNA of the CDR3 is TGTGCCAGCCTAGCGGGAGGTACGAGTGAGCAGTACTTC.

The chain recombines TRBV7-6 with TRBJ2-3, with 8 bases lining up with TRBD2. Germline lookup yields CDR1 SGHVS and CDR2 FNYEAQ. The length of the CDR3 is 16 residues. With V trimmed by 5 bases and J by 2 bases, 9 bases remained unmatched. DNA of the CDR3: TGTGCCAGCAGCGAAGGGCGGGGGGATTACACAGATACGCAGTATTTT. Translating gives CASSEGRGDYTDTQYF.

The chain carries TRBV6-5 and TRBJ1-4, with TRBD1 matching 8 bases. Germline values: CDR1 MNHEY, CDR2 SVGAGI. Losses at the gene ends were 8 bases for V and 8 bases for J; bases not matched to a gene: 10. The CDR3 runs to 14 residues. The CDR3 region has the DNA TGTGCCAGCCGCCCCGGGACAGGATTAGAAAAACTGTTTTTT. The encoded protein is CASRPGTGLEKLFF.

The chain couples TRBV18 to TRBJ1-2, with D perhaps matching TRBD1 (5 bases). The CDR3 loop spans 15 amino acids. The V gene's germline CDR1 is KGHSH and CDR2 LQKENI. V lost 0 bases and J lost 1, with 9 bases in between. CDR3 protein: CASSPPQGLNYGYTF. Written as DNA, the CDR3 is TGTGCCAGCTCACCACCCCAGGGACTTAACTATGGCTACACCTTC.

CDR3 amino acids: CASGGGAGGGYTF. Written as DNA, the CDR3 is TGTGCCAGCGGAGGGGGGGCAGGTGGTGGCTACACCTTC. The J gene is TRBJ1-2, the V gene TRBV28; D is perhaps TRBD1 (6 bases). The CDR3 has 13 amino acids. The germline CDR1 and CDR2 sequences are MDHEN and SYDVKM. The V end lost 8 bases, the J end lost 7 bases, and 17 bases lay between the germline ends.